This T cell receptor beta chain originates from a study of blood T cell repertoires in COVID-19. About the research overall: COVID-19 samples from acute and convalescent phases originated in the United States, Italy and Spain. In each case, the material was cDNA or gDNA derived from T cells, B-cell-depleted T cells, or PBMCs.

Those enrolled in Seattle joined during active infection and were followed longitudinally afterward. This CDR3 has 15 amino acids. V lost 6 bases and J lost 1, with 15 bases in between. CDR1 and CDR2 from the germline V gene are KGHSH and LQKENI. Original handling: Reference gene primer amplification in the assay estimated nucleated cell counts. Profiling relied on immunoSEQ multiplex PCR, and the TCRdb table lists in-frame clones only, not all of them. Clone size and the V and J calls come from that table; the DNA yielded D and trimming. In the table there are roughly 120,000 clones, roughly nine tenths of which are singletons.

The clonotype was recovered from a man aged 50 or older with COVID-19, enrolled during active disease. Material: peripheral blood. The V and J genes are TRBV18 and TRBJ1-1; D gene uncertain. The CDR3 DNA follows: TGTGCCAGCTCGCCAGAAAAGGGAGGGAACACTGAAGCTTTCTTT. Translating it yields CASSPEKGGNTEAFF.